This TCR beta chain originates from a study of blood T cell repertoires in COVID-19. Study overall: PBMCs, B-cell-depleted T cells, or T cells were the source of the cDNA or gDNA that made up the material.

Across about two dozen US areas, participants ranged in age from roughly 18 to 95 years. Recovered participants had two consecutive negative NP/OP PCR tests, healthcare professional clearance, or symptom resolution. Method: immunoSEQ multiplex PCR; TCRdb's copy keeps in-frame clones and lacks some. Of under 250,000 clones listed, 84% are singletons. Germline-derived CDR1 and CDR2 are SGHTA and FQGNSA. The CDR3 has 15 amino acids. V trimming: 4 bases; J trimming: 5 bases; junction bases outside the gene matches: 8. The sample comprised PBMCs or T cells enriched from blood (not recorded which). The V and J genes are TRBV7-2 and TRBJ2-1; 7 bases map to TRBD1. The clonotype comes from a man aged 55 to 70 who had recovered from COVID-19. CDR3 in amino acids: CASSSQTGVNNEQFF. The CDR3 DNA reads as TGTGCCAGCAGCTCGCAAACAGGGGTCAACAATGAGCAGTTCTTC.